Listed below are T cell receptor beta chains from one sample, sequenced in a study of STAT5B mutations in CD4+ large granular lymphocyte leukemia. Sequencing used immunoSEQ multiplex PCR; TCRdb keeps in-frame clones, though not all of them. The sample records 25,000 to 35,000 clones, about 70% being singletons. Source material: CD4+ T cells from blood buffy coats. The receptor set was obtained from a human donor in good health. CDR3s include the opening cysteine and the closing phenylalanine or tryptophan. The order of the fields is clone size, V gene, J gene, CDR3 length, D gene, CDR3 DNA, CDR3 protein. D genes are given only for firm matches. Clone size is shown for a subset of rows, as once, few, many or a class of expanded clone.

clone_size: NA
v_call: TRBV19
j_call: TRBJ2-5
cdr3_length: 13
d_call: NA
cdr3_nt: TGTGCCAGTAGCAACAGGGAGGGAGAGACCCAGTACTTC
cdr3_aa: CASSNREGETQYF

clone_size: NA
v_call: TRBV7-2
j_call: TRBJ2-1
cdr3_length: 16
d_call: NA
cdr3_nt: TGTGCCAGCAGCTTAGGAGTGGCGGGATCGTACAATGAGCAGTTCTTC
cdr3_aa: CASSLGVAGSYNEQFF

clone_size: NA
v_call: TRBV4-1
j_call: TRBJ2-3
cdr3_length: 17
d_call: TRBD2
cdr3_nt: TGCGCCAGCAGCCGATCCGGAGTAGCGGGGGGAACAGATACGCAGTATTTT
cdr3_aa: CASSRSGVAGGTDTQYF

clone_size: few
v_call: TRBV6-4
j_call: TRBJ2-1
cdr3_length: 13
d_call: NA
cdr3_nt: TGTGCCAGCAGTGCCTCACAGAACAATGAGCAGTTCTTC
cdr3_aa: CASSASQNNEQFF

clone_size: NA
v_call: TRBV6-4
j_call: TRBJ2-1
cdr3_length: 15
d_call: NA
cdr3_nt: TGTGCCAGCAGCCTGAGGAGTCAGGGAGTTAGTGAGCAGTTCTTC
cdr3_aa: CASSLRSQGVSEQFF

clone_size: NA
v_call: TRBV30
j_call: TRBJ2-3
cdr3_length: 20
d_call: TRBD2
cdr3_nt: TGTGCCTGGAGTCCTAAATTAGGGGCTCGCGGGGGGGCCGCAACAGATACGCAGTATTTT
cdr3_aa: CAWSPKLGARGGAATDTQYF

clone_size: NA
v_call: TRBV15
j_call: TRBJ2-7
cdr3_length: 17
d_call: TRBD1
cdr3_nt: TGTGCCACCAGCAGAGATCTTCCTGGACAGGGGGCGTACGAGCAGTACTTC
cdr3_aa: CATSRDLPGQGAYEQYF

clone_size: NA
v_call: TRBV19
j_call: TRBJ2-7
cdr3_length: 15
d_call: NA
cdr3_nt: TGTGCCAGTAGTCCCTATGGGGGGACGAGCTACGAGCAGTACTTC
cdr3_aa: CASSPYGGTSYEQYF

clone_size: NA
v_call: TRBV2
j_call: TRBJ2-1
cdr3_length: 14
d_call: TRBD2
cdr3_nt: TGTGCCAGCAGTCAGACTAGCAGCTACAATGAGCAGTTCTTC
cdr3_aa: CASSQTSSYNEQFF

clone_size: NA
v_call: TRBV13
j_call: TRBJ2-5
cdr3_length: 16
d_call: TRBD2
cdr3_nt: TGTGCCAGCAGCCCGCTCGGACTAGCGGGGCAAGAGACCCAGTACTTC
cdr3_aa: CASSPLGLAGQETQYF

clone_size: NA
v_call: TRBV11-2
j_call: TRBJ1-4
cdr3_length: 17
d_call: NA
cdr3_nt: TGTGCCAGCAGCCCACGCCGCTTGTTGAGGACTAATGAAAAACTGTTTTTT
cdr3_aa: CASSPRRLLRTNEKLFF

clone_size: NA
v_call: TRBV4-1
j_call: TRBJ2-5
cdr3_length: 14
d_call: TRBD1
cdr3_nt: TGCGCCAGCAGCCCGGGACAGAGACAAGAGACCCAGTACTTC
cdr3_aa: CASSPGQRQETQYF

clone_size: NA
v_call: TRBV7-9
j_call: TRBJ2-2
cdr3_length: 15
d_call: NA
cdr3_nt: TGTGCCAGCAGCCGTGGGCATGGCTCCGAAGGGGAGCTGTTTTTT
cdr3_aa: CASSRGHGSEGELFF

clone_size: NA
v_call: TRBV9
j_call: TRBJ2-7
cdr3_length: 15
d_call: NA
cdr3_nt: TGTGCCAGCAGCGTAGCGTCAGGCACTAACTACGAGCAGTACTTC
cdr3_aa: CASSVASGTNYEQYF

clone_size: NA
v_call: TRBV5-5
j_call: TRBJ2-1
cdr3_length: 11
d_call: NA
cdr3_nt: TGTGCCAGCAGCGTTTACAATGAGCAGTTCTTC
cdr3_aa: CASSVYNEQFF

clone_size: few
v_call: TRBV29-1
j_call: TRBJ1-1
cdr3_length: 14
d_call: TRBD1
cdr3_nt: TGCAGCGTGGGAACAGGGGGCGCGGGCACTGAAGCTTTCTTT
cdr3_aa: CSVGTGGAGTEAFF

clone_size: NA
v_call: TRBV5-1
j_call: TRBJ2-1
cdr3_length: 16
d_call: TRBD2
cdr3_nt: TGCGCCAGCAGCCCTCCTTCTAGCGGGGGATACAATGAGCAGTTCTTC
cdr3_aa: CASSPPSSGGYNEQFF

clone_size: NA
v_call: TRBV5-1
j_call: TRBJ1-3
cdr3_length: 14
d_call: NA
cdr3_nt: TGCGCCAGCAGCTTAGAGTCAGCTGGAAACACCATATATTTT
cdr3_aa: CASSLESAGNTIYF

clone_size: NA
v_call: TRBV5-1
j_call: TRBJ1-1
cdr3_length: 16
d_call: NA
cdr3_nt: TGCGCCAGCAGCCAACTACAGGGCCCAATGAACACTGAAGCTTTCTTT
cdr3_aa: CASSQLQGPMNTEAFF

clone_size: NA
v_call: TRBV6-4
j_call: TRBJ1-6
cdr3_length: 14
d_call: TRBD1
cdr3_nt: TGTGCCAGCAGTGAGGACAGGACAAATTCACCCCTCCACTTT
cdr3_aa: CASSEDRTNSPLHF

clone_size: NA
v_call: TRBV30
j_call: TRBJ2-4
cdr3_length: 20
d_call: TRBD2
cdr3_nt: TGTGCCTGGAGTGTACTCCCCCCGAGACTAGCGGGTCTAGCCAAAAACATTCAGTACTTC
cdr3_aa: CAWSVLPPRLAGLAKNIQYF

clone_size: NA
v_call: TRBV10-1
j_call: TRBJ1-3
cdr3_length: 15
d_call: NA
cdr3_nt: TGCGCCAGCAGTGACGGGGGCCACTCTGGAAACACCATATATTTT
cdr3_aa: CASSDGGHSGNTIYF

clone_size: NA
v_call: TRBV4-2
j_call: TRBJ2-3
cdr3_length: 17
d_call: NA
cdr3_nt: TGTGCCAGCAGCCCCCGAGCAAGCGGAAAACCCACAGATACGCAGTATTTT
cdr3_aa: CASSPRASGKPTDTQYF

clone_size: NA
v_call: TRBV27
j_call: TRBJ2-7
cdr3_length: 14
d_call: NA
cdr3_nt: TGTGCCAGCAGTTTATCGCAGGGACCCTACGAGCAGTACTTC
cdr3_aa: CASSLSQGPYEQYF

clone_size: NA
v_call: TRBV10-3
j_call: TRBJ2-2
cdr3_length: 20
d_call: TRBD2
cdr3_nt: TGTGCCATCAGTGACCCGAAATCCACTAGCGGGGGCTGGAACACCGGGGAGCTGTTTTTT
cdr3_aa: CAISDPKSTSGGWNTGELFF

clone_size: NA
v_call: TRBV6-4
j_call: TRBJ2-3
cdr3_length: 12
d_call: NA
cdr3_nt: TGTGCCAGCAGAGATACGACAGATACGCAGTATTTT
cdr3_aa: CASRDTTDTQYF

clone_size: NA
v_call: TRBV5-6
j_call: TRBJ2-5
cdr3_length: 14
d_call: NA
cdr3_nt: TGTGCCAGCAGCTGGGGACCCGTCCAAGAGACCCAGTACTTC
cdr3_aa: CASSWGPVQETQYF

clone_size: NA
v_call: TRBV12-5
j_call: TRBJ2-7
cdr3_length: 15
d_call: NA
cdr3_nt: TGTGCTAGTGGTTTGGTACTGGGTCTTTCCTACGAGCAGTACTTC
cdr3_aa: CASGLVLGLSYEQYF

clone_size: NA
v_call: TRBV6-5
j_call: TRBJ2-5
cdr3_length: 15
d_call: NA
cdr3_nt: TGTGCCAGCAGGATCAGTAGACTAGGGACAGAGACCCAGTACTTC
cdr3_aa: CASRISRLGTETQYF

clone_size: NA
v_call: TRBV5-4
j_call: TRBJ2-1
cdr3_length: 13
d_call: TRBD1
cdr3_nt: TGTGCCAGCAGCACGGACAGGGTCGATGAGCAGTTCTTC
cdr3_aa: CASSTDRVDEQFF

clone_size: NA
v_call: TRBV18
j_call: TRBJ1-1
cdr3_length: 13
d_call: TRBD1
cdr3_nt: TGTGCCAGCTCGGCGAACCAGGGGGGCGAAGCTTTCTTT
cdr3_aa: CASSANQGGEAFF

clone_size: NA
v_call: TRBV19
j_call: TRBJ2-1
cdr3_length: 15
d_call: TRBD2
cdr3_nt: TGTGCCAGTAGTATCTGGACTAGCGGGAGAAATGAGCAGTTCTTC
cdr3_aa: CASSIWTSGRNEQFF

clone_size: NA
v_call: TRBV28
j_call: TRBJ2-5
cdr3_length: 13
d_call: NA
cdr3_nt: TGTGCCAGCAGCTGGGGGAGATCGGAGACCCAGTACTTC
cdr3_aa: CASSWGRSETQYF

clone_size: NA
v_call: TRBV10-3
j_call: TRBJ1-1
cdr3_length: 17
d_call: TRBD1
cdr3_nt: TGTGCCATCAGTGACCTCGGGACAGGGCCTATGAACACTGAAGCTTTCTTT
cdr3_aa: CAISDLGTGPMNTEAFF

clone_size: NA
v_call: TRBV6-1
j_call: TRBJ1-5
cdr3_length: 11
d_call: NA
cdr3_nt: TGTGCCAGCAGTGAAATGCAGCCCCAGCATTTT
cdr3_aa: CASSEMQPQHF

clone_size: once
v_call: TRBV30
j_call: TRBJ2-5
cdr3_length: 14
d_call: TRBD2
cdr3_nt: TGTGCCTGGAGTCTTAGCGGGGGGGTAGAGACCCAGTACTTC
cdr3_aa: CAWSLSGGVETQYF

clone_size: few
v_call: TRBV5-4
j_call: TRBJ2-7
cdr3_length: 16
d_call: NA
cdr3_nt: TGTGCCAGCAGCGCAACCTCCGGGACTCCTGCCTACGAGCAGTACTTC
cdr3_aa: CASSATSGTPAYEQYF

clone_size: NA
v_call: TRBV19
j_call: TRBJ1-1
cdr3_length: 15
d_call: TRBD1
cdr3_nt: TGTGCCAGTTCCCGGACAGGGGGCCTGAACAGTGAAGCTTTCTTT
cdr3_aa: CASSRTGGLNSEAFF

clone_size: NA
v_call: TRBV6-4
j_call: TRBJ2-3
cdr3_length: 15
d_call: TRBD1
cdr3_nt: TGTGCCAGCTCCCGAGGGGGCGGGAGCACAGATACGCAGTATTTT
cdr3_aa: CASSRGGGSTDTQYF

clone_size: NA
v_call: TRBV6-6
j_call: TRBJ2-3
cdr3_length: 13
d_call: NA
cdr3_nt: TGTGCCAGCAGTTACGCCCCTCAGCCTACGCAGTATTTT
cdr3_aa: CASSYAPQPTQYF

clone_size: NA
v_call: TRBV7-9
j_call: TRBJ1-2
cdr3_length: 16
d_call: NA
cdr3_nt: TGTGCCAGCAGACACACCGGGGCCTCGGGGGGAACTGGCTACACCTTC
cdr3_aa: CASRHTGASGGTGYTF

clone_size: NA
v_call: TRBV7-9
j_call: TRBJ1-6
cdr3_length: 14
d_call: NA
cdr3_nt: TGTGCCAGCAAGGACGAAAGGAGGAATTCACCCCTCCACTTT
cdr3_aa: CASKDERRNSPLHF

clone_size: NA
v_call: TRBV29-1
j_call: TRBJ2-3
cdr3_length: 15
d_call: TRBD2
cdr3_nt: TGCAGCGTTCTTGGTGGACTAGCGGAATCAGATACGCAGTATTTT
cdr3_aa: CSVLGGLAESDTQYF

clone_size: NA
v_call: TRBV6-1
j_call: TRBJ2-3
cdr3_length: 14
d_call: TRBD2
cdr3_nt: TGTGCCAGCATGCGGCGGGGGGGCCGAGATACGCAGTATTTT
cdr3_aa: CASMRRGGRDTQYF

clone_size: NA
v_call: TRBV15
j_call: TRBJ1-5
cdr3_length: 15
d_call: NA
cdr3_nt: TGTGCCACCAGGGGGGGGAGCAGGGGAAATCAGCCCCAGCATTTT
cdr3_aa: CATRGGSRGNQPQHF

clone_size: NA
v_call: TRBV11-3
j_call: TRBJ2-3
cdr3_length: 17
d_call: TRBD2
cdr3_nt: TGTGCCAGCAGCTTAGGATCCAGCGGGGGAGTCACAGATACGCAGTATTTT
cdr3_aa: CASSLGSSGGVTDTQYF

clone_size: NA
v_call: TRBV6-4
j_call: TRBJ2-3
cdr3_length: 14
d_call: NA
cdr3_nt: TGTGCCAGCAGTTCTGGACTCAGCACAGATACGCAGTATTTT
cdr3_aa: CASSSGLSTDTQYF

clone_size: NA
v_call: TRBV10-1
j_call: TRBJ2-1
cdr3_length: 15
d_call: TRBD1
cdr3_nt: TGCGCCAGCAGCGGGACAGTCCCTTACGGCAATGAGCAGTTCTTC
cdr3_aa: CASSGTVPYGNEQFF